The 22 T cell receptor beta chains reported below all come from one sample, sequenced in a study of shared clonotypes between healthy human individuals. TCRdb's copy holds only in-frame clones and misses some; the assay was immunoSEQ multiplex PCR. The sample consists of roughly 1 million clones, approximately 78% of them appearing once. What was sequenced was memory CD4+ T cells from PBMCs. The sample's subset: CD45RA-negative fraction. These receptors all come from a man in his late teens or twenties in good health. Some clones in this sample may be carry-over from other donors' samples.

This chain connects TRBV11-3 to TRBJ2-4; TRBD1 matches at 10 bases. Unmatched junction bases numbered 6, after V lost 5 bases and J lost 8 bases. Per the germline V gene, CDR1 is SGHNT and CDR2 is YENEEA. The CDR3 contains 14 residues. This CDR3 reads CASSPRQGADIQYF. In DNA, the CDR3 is TGTGCCAGCAGCCCTCGACAGGGGGCTGACATTCAGTACTTC.

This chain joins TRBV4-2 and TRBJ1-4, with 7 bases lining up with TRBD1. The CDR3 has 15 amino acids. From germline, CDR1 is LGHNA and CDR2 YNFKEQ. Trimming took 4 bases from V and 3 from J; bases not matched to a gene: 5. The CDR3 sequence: CASSPKDRPNEKLFF. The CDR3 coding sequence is TGTGCCAGCAGCCCGAAGGACAGGCCTAATGAAAAACTGTTTTTT.

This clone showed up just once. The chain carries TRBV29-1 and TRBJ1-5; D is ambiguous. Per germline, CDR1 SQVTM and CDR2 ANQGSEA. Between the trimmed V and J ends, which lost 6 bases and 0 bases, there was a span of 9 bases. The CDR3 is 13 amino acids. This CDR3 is CSVARDSNQPQHF. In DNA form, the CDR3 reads TGCAGCGTCGCAAGGGATAGCAATCAGCCCCAGCATTTT.

The chain's CDR3 is CASKQGAVTGELFF. The CDR3 bases are TGTGCCAGCAAACAGGGGGCTGTCACCGGGGAGCTGTTTTTT. The J gene is TRBJ2-2, the V gene TRBV7-3; 9 nucleotides align to TRBD1. With V trimmed by 7 bases and J by 4 bases, 4 bases remained unmatched. Germline V gives CDR1 SGHTA, CDR2 FQGTGA. The CDR3 totals 14 residues.

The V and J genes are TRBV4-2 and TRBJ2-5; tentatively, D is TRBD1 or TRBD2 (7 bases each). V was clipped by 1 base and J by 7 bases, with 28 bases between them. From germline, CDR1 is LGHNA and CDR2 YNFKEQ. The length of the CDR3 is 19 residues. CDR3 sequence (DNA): TGTGCCAGCAGCCAAGTGGGGGGCCCAGGGGGAGGGTTTGTGGGGACCCAGTACTTC. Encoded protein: CASSQVGGPGGGFVGTQYF.

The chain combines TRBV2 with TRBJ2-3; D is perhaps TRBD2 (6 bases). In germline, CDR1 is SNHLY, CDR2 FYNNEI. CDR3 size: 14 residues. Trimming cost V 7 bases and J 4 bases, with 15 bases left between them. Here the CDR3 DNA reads TGTGCCAGCACGGCGGGAAGGTGGGCAGATACGCAGTATTTT. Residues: CASTAGRWADTQYF.

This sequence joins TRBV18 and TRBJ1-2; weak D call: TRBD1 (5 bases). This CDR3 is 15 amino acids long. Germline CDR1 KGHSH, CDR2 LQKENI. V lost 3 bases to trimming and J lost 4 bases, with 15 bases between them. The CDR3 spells CASSPKETELYGYTF. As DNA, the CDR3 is TGTGCCAGCTCACCGAAGGAGACAGAGCTCTATGGCTACACCTTC.

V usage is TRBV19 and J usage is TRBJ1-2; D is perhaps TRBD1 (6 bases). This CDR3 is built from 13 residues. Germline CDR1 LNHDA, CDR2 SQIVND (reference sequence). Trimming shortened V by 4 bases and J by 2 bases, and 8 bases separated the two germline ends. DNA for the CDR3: TGTGCCAGTAGTAACACAGGGAACTATGGCTACACCTTC. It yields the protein CASSNTGNYGYTF.

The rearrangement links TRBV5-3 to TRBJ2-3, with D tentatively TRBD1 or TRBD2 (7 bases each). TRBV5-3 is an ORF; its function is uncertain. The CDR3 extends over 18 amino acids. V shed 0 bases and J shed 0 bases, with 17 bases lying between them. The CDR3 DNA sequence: TGTGCCAGAAGCTTGGCCCTAGCGGTCAGGGGGAGCACAGATACGCAGTATTTT. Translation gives CARSLALAVRGSTDTQYF.

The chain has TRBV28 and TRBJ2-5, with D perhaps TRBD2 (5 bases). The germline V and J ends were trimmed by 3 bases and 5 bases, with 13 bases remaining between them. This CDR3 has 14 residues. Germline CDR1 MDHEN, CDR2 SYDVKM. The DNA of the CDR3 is TGTGCCAGCAGTTTTAGGGAGCTTGAGGAGACCCAGTACTTC. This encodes CASSFRELEETQYF.

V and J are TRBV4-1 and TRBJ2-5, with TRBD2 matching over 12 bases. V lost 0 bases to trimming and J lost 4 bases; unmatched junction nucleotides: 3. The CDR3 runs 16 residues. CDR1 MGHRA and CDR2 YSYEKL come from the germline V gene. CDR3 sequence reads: CASSQERGLAGETQYF. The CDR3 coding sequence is TGCGCCAGCAGCCAAGAAAGGGGACTAGCGGGAGAGACCCAGTACTTC.

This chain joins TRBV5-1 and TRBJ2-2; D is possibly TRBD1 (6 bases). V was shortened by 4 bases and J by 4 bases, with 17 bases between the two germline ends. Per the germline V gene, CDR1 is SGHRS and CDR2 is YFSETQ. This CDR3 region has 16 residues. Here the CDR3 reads CASSTKAGASTGELFF. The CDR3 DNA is TGCGCCAGCAGCACGAAGGCAGGGGCTAGCACCGGGGAGCTGTTTTTT. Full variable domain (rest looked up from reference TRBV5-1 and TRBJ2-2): KAGVTQTPRYLIKTRGQQVTLSCSPISGHRSVSWYQQTPGQGLQFLFEYFSETQRNKGNFPGRFSGRQFSNSRSEMNVSTLELGDSALYLCASSTKAGASTGELFFGEGSRLTVL.

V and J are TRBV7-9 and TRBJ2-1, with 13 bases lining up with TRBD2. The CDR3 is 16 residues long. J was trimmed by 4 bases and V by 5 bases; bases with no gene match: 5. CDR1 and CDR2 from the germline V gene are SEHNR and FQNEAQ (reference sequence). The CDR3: CASSPGLAGVYNEQFF. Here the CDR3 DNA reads TGTGCCAGCAGCCCCGGACTAGCGGGAGTTTACAATGAGCAGTTCTTC.

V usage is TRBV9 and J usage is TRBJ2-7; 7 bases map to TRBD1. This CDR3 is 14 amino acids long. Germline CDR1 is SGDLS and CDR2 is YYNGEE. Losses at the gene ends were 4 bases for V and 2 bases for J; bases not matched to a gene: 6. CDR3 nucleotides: TGTGCCAGCAGCCTTACCGGACAGGCCTACGAGCAGTACTTC. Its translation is CASSLTGQAYEQYF. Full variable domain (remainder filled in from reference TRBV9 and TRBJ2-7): DSGVTQTPKHLITATGQRVTLRCSPRSGDLSVYWYQQSLDQGLQFLIQYYNGEERAKGNILERFSAQQFPDLHSELNLSSLELGDSALYFCASSLTGQAYEQYFGPGTRLTVT.

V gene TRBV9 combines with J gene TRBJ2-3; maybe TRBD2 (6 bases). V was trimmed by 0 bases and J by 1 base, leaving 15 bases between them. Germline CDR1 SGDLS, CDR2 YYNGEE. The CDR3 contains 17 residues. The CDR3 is CASSVELGGLGTDTQYF. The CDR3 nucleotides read TGTGCCAGCAGCGTAGAGCTGGGGGGATTAGGCACAGATACGCAGTATTTT.

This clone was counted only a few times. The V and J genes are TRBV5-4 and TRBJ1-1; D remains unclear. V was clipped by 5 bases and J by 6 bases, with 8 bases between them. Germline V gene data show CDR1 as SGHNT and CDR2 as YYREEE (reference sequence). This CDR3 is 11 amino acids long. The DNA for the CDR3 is TGTGCCAGCAGATCGGGCCCTGAAGCTTTCTTT. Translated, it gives CASRSGPEAFF.

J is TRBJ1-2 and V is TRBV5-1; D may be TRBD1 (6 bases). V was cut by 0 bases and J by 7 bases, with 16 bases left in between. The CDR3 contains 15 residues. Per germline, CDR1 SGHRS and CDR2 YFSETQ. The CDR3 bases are TGCGCCAGCAGCTTGGCCTCACAGGGTCCCGGTGGCTACACCTTC. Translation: CASSLASQGPGGYTF.

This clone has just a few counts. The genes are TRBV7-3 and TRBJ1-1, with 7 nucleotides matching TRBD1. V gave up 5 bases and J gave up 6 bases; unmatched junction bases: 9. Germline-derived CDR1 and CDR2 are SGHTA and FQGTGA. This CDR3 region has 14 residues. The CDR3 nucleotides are TGTGCCAGCAGCCCACAGACAGGGTCGCCTGAAGCTTTCTTT. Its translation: CASSPQTGSPEAFF.

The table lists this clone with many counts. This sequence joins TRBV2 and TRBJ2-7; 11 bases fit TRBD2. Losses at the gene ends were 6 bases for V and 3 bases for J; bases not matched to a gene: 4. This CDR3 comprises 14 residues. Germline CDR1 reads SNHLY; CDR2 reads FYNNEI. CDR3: CASSPGLADYEQYF. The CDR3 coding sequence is TGTGCCAGCAGCCCGGGACTAGCGGACTACGAGCAGTACTTC. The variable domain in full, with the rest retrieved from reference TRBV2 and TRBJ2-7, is EPEVTQTPSHQVTQMGQEVILRCVPISNHLYFYWYRQILGQKVEFLVSFYNNEISEKSEIFDDQFSVERPDGSNFTLKIRSTKLEDSAMYFCASSPGLADYEQYFGPGTRLTVT.

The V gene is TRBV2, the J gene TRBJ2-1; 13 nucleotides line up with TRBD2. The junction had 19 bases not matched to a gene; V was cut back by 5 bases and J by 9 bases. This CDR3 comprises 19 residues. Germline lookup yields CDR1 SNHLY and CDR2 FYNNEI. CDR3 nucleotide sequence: TGTGCCAGCAGTAAGCAACCCCTTCGACTAGCGGGAGGTGTAGGTGAGCAGTTCTTC. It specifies CASSKQPLRLAGGVGEQFF.

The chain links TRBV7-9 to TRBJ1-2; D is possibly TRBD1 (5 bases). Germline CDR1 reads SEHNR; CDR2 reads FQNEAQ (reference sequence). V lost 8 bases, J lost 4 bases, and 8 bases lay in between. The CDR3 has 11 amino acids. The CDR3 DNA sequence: TGTGCCAGCGAGGGGTCCTATGGCTACACCTTC. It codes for CASEGSYGYTF.

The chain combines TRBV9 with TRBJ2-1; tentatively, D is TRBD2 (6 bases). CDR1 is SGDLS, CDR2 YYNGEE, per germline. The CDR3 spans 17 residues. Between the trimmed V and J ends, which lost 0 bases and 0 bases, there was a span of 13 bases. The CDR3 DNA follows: TGTGCCAGCAGCGTAGAGGGAGGCCCTAGCTCCTACAATGAGCAGTTCTTC. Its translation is CASSVEGGPSSYNEQFF.